Listed below are T cell receptor beta chains from one sample, sequenced in a study of T cells in Graves' hyperthyroidism and ophthalmopathy. TCRdb re-called the multiplex PCR reads through MiXCR, storing one row per CDR3 protein. The top ten clones hold about 15% of a sample with around 520,000 distinct CDR3 sequences, around 15% of them seen once. The sequencing input was blood. Every receptor here comes from a woman aged 40 to 50 with Graves' hyperthyroidism. CDR3s include the opening cysteine and the closing phenylalanine or tryptophan. D genes are given only for firm matches. Size is omitted from some rows. Given values are once, few, many or a class for expanded clones.

D gene: -; V gene: TRBV10-3; J gene: TRBJ1-5; clone size: many; CDR3 protein: CAIADSNQPQHF; CDR3 DNA: TGTGCCATCGCCGATAGCAATCAGCCCCAGCATTTT
D gene: TRBD2; V gene: TRBV7-9; J gene: TRBJ2-3; clone size: few; CDR3 protein: CASSGPVVAGVDTQYF; CDR3 DNA: TGTGCCAGCAGCGGGCCTGTAGTAGCGGGAGTTGATACGCAGTATTTT
D gene: -; V gene: TRBV18; J gene: TRBJ2-3; clone size: many; CDR3 protein: CASSPIAASTDTQYF; CDR3 DNA: TGTGCCAGCTCACCCATAGCGGCCAGCACAGATACGCAGTATTTT
D gene: -; V gene: TRBV11-2; J gene: TRBJ1-4; clone size: many; CDR3 protein: CASSLNRRGGLNEKLFF; CDR3 DNA: TGTGCCAGCAGCCTCAACAGACGCGGAGGACTGAATGAAAAACTGTTTTTT
D gene: TRBD2; V gene: TRBV20-1; J gene: TRBJ2-5; clone size: many; CDR3 protein: CSASSSGAETQYF; CDR3 DNA: TGCAGTGCTAGCTCTAGCGGGGCGGAGACCCAGTACTTC
D gene: -; V gene: TRBV15; J gene: TRBJ2-7; clone size: -; CDR3 protein: CATSRDRRDSYEQYF; CDR3 DNA: TGTGCCACCAGCAGAGATCGTCGAGATAGCTACGAGCAGTACTTC
D gene: -; V gene: TRBV27; J gene: TRBJ2-7; clone size: many; CDR3 protein: CASSLSPYSPRNYEQYF; CDR3 DNA: TGTGCCAGCAGTTTATCACCCTACAGTCCACGGAACTACGAGCAGTACTTC
D gene: -; V gene: TRBV20-1; J gene: TRBJ1-1; clone size: many; CDR3 protein: CSARRGGGTEAFF; CDR3 DNA: TGCAGTGCTAGAAGGGGCGGGGGCACTGAAGCTTTCTTT
D gene: TRBD1; V gene: TRBV5-1; J gene: TRBJ2-2; clone size: many; CDR3 protein: CASSLVQGTGELFF; CDR3 DNA: TGCGCCAGCAGCTTGGTACAGGGGACCGGGGAGCTGTTTTTT
D gene: -; V gene: TRBV20-1; J gene: TRBJ2-6; clone size: -; CDR3 protein: CSASGSGLLFSGANVLTF; CDR3 DNA: TGCAGTGCTAGCGGGTCCGGGCTATTATTCTCTGGGGCCAACGTCCTGACTTTC
D gene: -; V gene: TRBV5-1; J gene: TRBJ2-2; clone size: -; CDR3 protein: CASSWDSSVTGELFF; CDR3 DNA: TGCGCCAGCAGCTGGGACTCCTCTGTCACCGGGGAGCTGTTTTTT
D gene: -; V gene: TRBV18; J gene: TRBJ1-2; clone size: many; CDR3 protein: CASSPQQNDYGYTF; CDR3 DNA: TGTGCCAGCTCACCACAGCAGAACGACTATGGCTACACCTTC
D gene: TRBD1; V gene: TRBV10-3; J gene: TRBJ2-7; clone size: -; CDR3 protein: CASQGDGRVYEQYF; CDR3 DNA: TGTGCCAGCCAGGGGGACGGACGAGTCTACGAGCAGTACTTC
D gene: -; V gene: TRBV6-1; J gene: TRBJ1-2; clone size: many; CDR3 protein: CASGRGVGVHGYTF; CDR3 DNA: TGTGCCAGCGGGAGGGGGGTAGGGGTACATGGCTACACCTTC
D gene: TRBD1; V gene: TRBV5-1; J gene: TRBJ1-2; clone size: -; CDR3 protein: CASSGPGQGTYGYTF; CDR3 DNA: TGCGCCAGCAGCGGCCCGGGACAGGGGACCTATGGCTACACCTTC
D gene: TRBD2; V gene: TRBV11-2; J gene: TRBJ2-3; clone size: many; CDR3 protein: CASSGSGSRGNTQYF; CDR3 DNA: TGTGCCAGCAGCGGGAGCGGGAGTAGGGGGAATACGCAGTATTTT
D gene: TRBD1; V gene: TRBV5-1; J gene: TRBJ1-1; clone size: -; CDR3 protein: CASSLQGEKNTEAFF; CDR3 DNA: TGCGCCAGCAGCCTACAGGGGGAGAAGAACACTGAAGCTTTCTTT
D gene: -; V gene: TRBV3-1; J gene: TRBJ1-4; clone size: many; CDR3 protein: CASRQQGGKLFF; CDR3 DNA: TGTGCCAGCAGACAACAGGGTGGAAAACTGTTTTTT
D gene: TRBD2; V gene: TRBV12-3/TRBV12-4; J gene: TRBJ2-1; clone size: many; CDR3 protein: CASSQTSGGTYNAQFF; CDR3 DNA: TGTGCCAGCAGTCAGACTAGCGGGGGCACCTACAATGCGCAGTTCTTC
D gene: -; V gene: TRBV7-2; J gene: TRBJ2-7; clone size: many; CDR3 protein: CASSSRTDYEQYF; CDR3 DNA: TGTGCCAGCAGCTCCAGGACAGACTACGAGCAGTACTTC
D gene: TRBD1; V gene: TRBV20-1; J gene: TRBJ2-7; clone size: few; CDR3 protein: CSASGTGGALEYEQYF; CDR3 DNA: TGCAGTGCTAGTGGGACAGGGGGGGCTCTGGAGTACGAGCAGTACTTC